The 4 T cell receptor beta chains presented below share a single source sample, sequenced in a study of identical twins. A single record per CDR3 protein comes from TCRdb applying MiXCR to the 5' RACE reads. The sample includes more than 1.5 million distinct CDR3 sequences, about 31% of them seen just once. The material sequenced was cord blood. The receptors derive from a newborn girl in good health.

J is TRBJ1-4 and V is TRBV5-6, with D perhaps TRBD1 (5 bases). The germline V and J ends were trimmed by 5 bases and 8 bases, with 25 bases remaining between them. Germline V lookup: CDR1 SGHDT, CDR2 YYEEEE. The CDR3 runs 17 residues. CDR3: CASSDTGYASLKEKLFF. The CDR3 nucleotides read TGTGCCAGCAGTGACACAGGATACGCAAGTCTCAAGGAAAAACTGTTTTTT.

V and J are TRBV20-1 and TRBJ2-5, with D unresolved. This CDR3 has 13 residues. Germline lookup yields CDR1 DFQATT and CDR2 SNEGSKA (reference sequence). The V end lost 0 bases, the J end lost 5 bases, and 10 bases lay between the germline ends. The CDR3 sequence: CSARDPFWETQYF. The CDR3 nucleotides are TGCAGTGCTAGAGACCCCTTTTGGGAGACCCAGTACTTC.

In this sample, this clonotype turned up a few times. V and J are TRBV5-1 and TRBJ2-1, with 7 bases matching TRBD2. J gave up 0 bases and V 9 bases, and 9 bases lay outside the gene matches. Germline V CDR1 and CDR2: SGHRS, YFSETQ. The CDR3 loop spans 15 amino acids. The CDR3 DNA reads as TGCGCCACGGCACGGGACTACATCTCCTACAATGAGCAGTTCTTC. This codes for CATARDYISYNEQFF.

This clonotype was seen at least ten times. The V and J genes are TRBV24-1 and TRBJ2-7; D gene uncertain. Germline loops: CDR1 KGHDR, CDR2 SFDVKD. The CDR3 runs 16 residues. Deletions cut 3 bases from V and 3 bases from J, with 17 bases between. CDR3 DNA sequence: TGTGCCACCAGTGATCGAGAAGACCTCTTTTACTACGAGCAGTACTTC. This codes for CATSDREDLFYYEQYF.